This record covers a single TCR beta chain. The antigen is undetermined. This CDR3 comprises 13 residues. V was pared by 5 bases and J by 3 bases, with 10 bases between. Germline CDR1 MNHNY, CDR2 SVGAGI (reference sequence). This sample stems from a study of shared clonotypes between healthy human individuals. Across the study: Used for every donor were three CD4 naive, three CD4 memory, two CD8 naive and one CD8 memory plate. The study's findings and limits: Rarefaction showed sorted-subset sequencing was incomplete despite large depth. Compared with clonotypes that all four donors shared, non-shared clonotypes had lower generation probabilities.

The data were produced by immunoSEQ multiplex PCR, yet TCRdb's version contains in-frame clones alone and is incomplete. Here the sample spans some 2.1 million clones, roughly 95% being singletons. The rearrangement links TRBV6-6 to TRBJ1-1; D is uncertain. The sequence was obtained from a young man in good health. Sequencing input: naive CD4+ T cells sorted from blood. The subset here: CD45RA+ positively selected. In DNA form, the CDR3 reads TGTGCCAGCAGTGTCTACGAGGACACTGAAGCTTTCTTT. Its protein is CASSVYEDTEAFF.